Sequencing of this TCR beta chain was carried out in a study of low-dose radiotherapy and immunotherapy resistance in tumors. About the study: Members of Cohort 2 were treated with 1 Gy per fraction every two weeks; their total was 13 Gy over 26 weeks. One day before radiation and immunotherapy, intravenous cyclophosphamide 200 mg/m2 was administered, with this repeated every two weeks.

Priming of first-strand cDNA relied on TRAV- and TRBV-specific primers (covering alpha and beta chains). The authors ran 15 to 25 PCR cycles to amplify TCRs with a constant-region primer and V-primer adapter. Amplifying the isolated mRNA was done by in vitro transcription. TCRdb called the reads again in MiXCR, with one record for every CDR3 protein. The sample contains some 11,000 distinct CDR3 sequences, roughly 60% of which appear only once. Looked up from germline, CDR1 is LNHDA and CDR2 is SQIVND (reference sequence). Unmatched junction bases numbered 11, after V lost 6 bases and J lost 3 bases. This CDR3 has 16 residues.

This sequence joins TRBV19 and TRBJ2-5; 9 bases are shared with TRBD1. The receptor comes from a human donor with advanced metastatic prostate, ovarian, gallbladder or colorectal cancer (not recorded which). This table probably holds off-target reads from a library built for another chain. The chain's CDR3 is CASSDFSGTGKETQYF. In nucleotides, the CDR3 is TGTGCCAGTAGCGATTTCTCCGGGACAGGGAAAGAGACCCAGTACTTC.